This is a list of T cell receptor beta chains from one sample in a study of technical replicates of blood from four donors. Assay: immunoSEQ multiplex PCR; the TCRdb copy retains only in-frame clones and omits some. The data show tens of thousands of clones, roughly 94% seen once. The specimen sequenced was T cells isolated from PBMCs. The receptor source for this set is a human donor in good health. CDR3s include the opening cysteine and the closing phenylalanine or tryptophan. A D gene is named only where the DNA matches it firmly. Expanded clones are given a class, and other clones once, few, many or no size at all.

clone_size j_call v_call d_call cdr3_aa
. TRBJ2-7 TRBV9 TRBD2 CASSVEAGSYEQYF
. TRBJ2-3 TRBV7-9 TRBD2 CASSLLWEGSTQYF
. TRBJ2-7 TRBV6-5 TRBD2 CASSPGGMYEQYF
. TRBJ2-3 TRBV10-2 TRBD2 CASQGSGLAGGRGTDTQYF
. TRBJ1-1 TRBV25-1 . CASSEAAPLDTEAFF
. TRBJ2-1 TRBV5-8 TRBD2 CASSFTTGTSGRNEQFF
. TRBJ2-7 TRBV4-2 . CASSQDIGRWLYEQYF
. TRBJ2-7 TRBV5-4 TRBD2 CASSYSGLGDEQYF
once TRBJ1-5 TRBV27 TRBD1 CASSSFGTGKLNQPQHF
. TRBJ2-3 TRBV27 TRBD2 CASSPRASGTDTQYF